The clone carrying this T cell receptor (beta chain) has more than one count but fewer than ten. Germline V CDR1 and CDR2: ENHRY, SYGVKD. The CDR3 is made up of 13 amino acids. V was shortened by 0 bases and J by 2 bases, with 3 bases between the two germline ends. This entry is derived from a study of identical twins. cDNA molecules carried unique molecular identifiers, and template switching added a universal primer site. MiXCR was run by TCRdb on the 5' RACE reads, yielding one entry per CDR3 protein. In the table there are about 690,000 distinct CDR3 sequences, around 6.1% of which are singletons.

The chain has TRBV10-3 and TRBJ2-3; no definite D call. Specimen: naive T cells sorted from blood. The TCR originated in a young man in good health. The CDR3 sequence: CAISESVTDTQYF. The CDR3 DNA follows: TGTGCCATCAGTGAGTCGGTCACAGATACGCAGTATTTT.